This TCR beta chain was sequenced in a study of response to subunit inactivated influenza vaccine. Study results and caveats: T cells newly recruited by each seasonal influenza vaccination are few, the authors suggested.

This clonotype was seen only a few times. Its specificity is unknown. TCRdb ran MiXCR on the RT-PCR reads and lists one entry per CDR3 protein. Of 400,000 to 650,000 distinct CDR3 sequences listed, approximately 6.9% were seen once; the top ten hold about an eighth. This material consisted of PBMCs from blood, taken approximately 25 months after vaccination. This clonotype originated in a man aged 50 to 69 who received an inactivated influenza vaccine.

The CDR3 protein is CATSRGGSTYNEQFF. Here the CDR3 DNA reads TGTGCCACCAGCAGAGGAGGGTCCACCTACAATGAGCAGTTCTTC. J is TRBJ2-1 and V is TRBV15, with D perhaps matching TRBD2 (5 bases). Trimming took off 1 base at V and 2 bases at J, with 9 bases between the two ends. Per the germline V gene, CDR1 is LNHNV and CDR2 is YYDKDF (reference sequence). The CDR3 has 15 amino acids.